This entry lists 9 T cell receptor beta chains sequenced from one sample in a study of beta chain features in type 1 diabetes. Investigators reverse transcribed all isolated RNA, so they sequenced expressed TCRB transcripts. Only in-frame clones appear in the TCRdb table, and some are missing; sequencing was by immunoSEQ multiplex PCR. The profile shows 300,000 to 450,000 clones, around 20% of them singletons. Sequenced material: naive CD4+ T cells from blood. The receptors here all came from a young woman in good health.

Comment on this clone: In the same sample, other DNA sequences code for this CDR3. The CDR3 coding sequence is TGTGCCTGGAGTCCAAGCACAGATACGCAGTATTTT. Its translation is CAWSPSTDTQYF. The chain recombines TRBV30 with TRBJ2-3; no reliable D call. The germline V and J ends were trimmed by 2 bases and 0 bases, with 3 bases remaining between them. The CDR3 sequence is 12 residues long. Germline CDR1 is GTSNPN and CDR2 is SVGIG (reference sequence). The full variable domain, rest sourced from reference TRBV30 and TRBJ2-3, is SQTIHQWPATLVQPVGSPLSLECTVEGTSNPNLYWYRQAAGRGLQLLFYSVGIGQISSEVPQNLSASRPQDRQFILSSKKLLLSDSGFYLCAWSPSTDTQYFGPGTRLTVL.

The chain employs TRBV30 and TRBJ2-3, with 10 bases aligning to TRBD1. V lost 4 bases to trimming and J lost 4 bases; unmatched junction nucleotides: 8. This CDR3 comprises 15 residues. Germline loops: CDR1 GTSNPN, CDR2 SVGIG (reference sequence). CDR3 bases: TGTGCCTGGAATCCGGGACAGGGGTTTTCAGATACGCAGTATTTT. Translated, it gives CAWNPGQGFSDTQYF.

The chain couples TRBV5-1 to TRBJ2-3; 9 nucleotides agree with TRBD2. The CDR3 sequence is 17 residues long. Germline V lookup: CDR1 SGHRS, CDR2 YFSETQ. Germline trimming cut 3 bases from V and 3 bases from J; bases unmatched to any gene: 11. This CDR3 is CASSSGLSGRETDTQYF. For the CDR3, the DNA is TGCGCCAGCAGCTCGGGCCTTAGCGGGAGAGAGACAGATACGCAGTATTTT.

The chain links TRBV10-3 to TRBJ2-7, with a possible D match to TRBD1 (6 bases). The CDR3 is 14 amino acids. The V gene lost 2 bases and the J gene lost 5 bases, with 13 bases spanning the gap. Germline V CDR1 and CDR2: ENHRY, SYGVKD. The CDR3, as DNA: TGTGCCATCAGTGAGACGGACAGCAGGAACGAGCAGTACTTC. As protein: CAISETDSRNEQYF.

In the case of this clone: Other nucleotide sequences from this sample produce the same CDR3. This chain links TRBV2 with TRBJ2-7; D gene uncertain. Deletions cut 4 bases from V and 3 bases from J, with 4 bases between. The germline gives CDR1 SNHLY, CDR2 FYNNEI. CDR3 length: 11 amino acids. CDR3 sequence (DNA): TGTGCCAGCAGTGCGGTCTACGAGCAGTACTTC. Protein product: CASSAVYEQYF.

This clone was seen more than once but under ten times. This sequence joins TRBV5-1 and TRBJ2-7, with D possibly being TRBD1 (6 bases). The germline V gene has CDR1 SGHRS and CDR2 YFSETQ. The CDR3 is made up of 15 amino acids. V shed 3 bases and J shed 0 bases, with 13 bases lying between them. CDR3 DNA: TGCGCCAGCAGCTCACACCGGACAGTCTCCTACGAGCAGTACTTC. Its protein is CASSSHRTVSYEQYF.

CDR3 nucleotides: TGTGCCAGCAGCTTCCAGCGGGGGGCCACAGATACGCAGTATTTT. Encoded protein: CASSFQRGATDTQYF. This chain uses TRBV5-4 with TRBJ2-3, with 9 bases identical to TRBD2. Germline CDR1 reads SGHNT; CDR2 reads YYREEE (reference sequence). Unmatched junction bases numbered 3, after V lost 2 bases and J lost 2 bases. The CDR3 is 15 residues long.

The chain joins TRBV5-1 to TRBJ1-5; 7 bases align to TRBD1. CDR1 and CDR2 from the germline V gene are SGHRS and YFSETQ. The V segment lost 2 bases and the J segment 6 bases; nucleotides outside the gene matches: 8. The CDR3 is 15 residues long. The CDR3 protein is CASSFTGERRQPQHF. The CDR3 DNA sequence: TGCGCCAGCAGCTTTACAGGGGAGAGGCGTCAGCCCCAGCATTTT.

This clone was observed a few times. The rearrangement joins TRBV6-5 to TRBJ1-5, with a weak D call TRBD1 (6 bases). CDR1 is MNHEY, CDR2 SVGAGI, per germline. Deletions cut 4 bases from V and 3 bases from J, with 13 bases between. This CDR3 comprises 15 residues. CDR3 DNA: TGTGCCAGCAGTTCCACAGGGAATTTCAATCAGCCCCAGCATTTT. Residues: CASSSTGNFNQPQHF.